These 18 T cell receptor beta chains were sequenced from one sample in a study of CD8+ T cells in alopecia areata. Isolated RNA was reverse transcribed into cDNA used as the sequencing template. TCRdb keeps only in-frame clones here, not all; method: immunoSEQ multiplex PCR. The repertoire has about 69,000 clones, approximately 60% of them found once; the top ten carry approximately 15%. Sequencing used CD8+ T cells sorted from blood, obtained at week 0. The receptors shown here come from a human donor with alopecia areata.

The CDR3 nucleotides are TGTGCCACCTCAGACTGGGCAGATACGCAGTATTTT. Translated, it gives CATSDWADTQYF. The rearrangement uses TRBV25-1 and TRBJ2-3; no clear D gene. The CDR3 runs 12 residues. V shed 10 bases and J shed 4 bases, with 12 bases lying between them. The germline CDR1 and CDR2 sequences are MGHDK and SYGVNS.

This rearrangement joins TRBV2 to TRBJ1-2, with D unclear. The CDR3 loop spans 13 amino acids. The V and J ends lost 3 bases and 5 bases respectively, with 10 bases between them. In germline, CDR1 is SNHLY, CDR2 FYNNEI. DNA of the CDR3: TGTGCCAGCAGTGACGGAGTGGCGTATGGCTACACCTTC. It is translated as CASSDGVAYGYTF. Full variable domain (missing parts from reference TRBV2 and TRBJ1-2): EPEVTQTPSHQVTQMGQEVILRCVPISNHLYFYWYRQILGQKVEFLVSFYNNEISEKSEIFDDQFSVERPDGSNFTLKIRSTKLEDSAMYFCASSDGVAYGYTFGSGTRLTVV.

J is TRBJ2-7 and V is TRBV5-1; 9 bases are a match to TRBD1. Germline loops: CDR1 SGHRS, CDR2 YFSETQ. The CDR3 contains 12 residues. V lost 7 bases to trimming and J lost 2 bases; unmatched junction nucleotides: 1. CDR3 sequence: CASRTGAYEQYF. CDR3 DNA sequence: TGCGCCAGCCGGACAGGGGCCTACGAGCAGTACTTC. The full variable domain, its missing parts supplied by reference TRBV5-1 and TRBJ2-7, is KAGVTQTPRYLIKTRGQQVTLSCSPISGHRSVSWYQQTPGQGLQFLFEYFSETQRNKGNFPGRFSGRQFSNSRSEMNVSTLELGDSALYLCASRTGAYEQYFGPGTRLTVT.

V and J are TRBV27 and TRBJ1-2, with D maybe TRBD1 (5 bases). From germline, CDR1 is MNHEY and CDR2 SMNVEV (reference sequence). The CDR3 is made up of 12 amino acids. The germline V and J ends were trimmed by 4 bases and 8 bases, with 11 bases remaining between them. The CDR3: CASSSQGYGYTF. CDR3 DNA: TGTGCCAGCAGTTCTCAGGGCTACGGCTACACCTTC.

V gene TRBV27 combines with J gene TRBJ2-3; D gene uncertain. The germline gives CDR1 MNHEY, CDR2 SMNVEV (reference sequence). With 7 bases removed from V and 5 bases from J, the gap between germline ends came to 10 bases. This CDR3 comprises 12 residues. The chain's CDR3 is CASTHLGDTQYF. The CDR3 DNA follows: TGTGCCAGCACCCACCTTGGAGATACGCAGTATTTT.

The V and J genes are TRBV4-1 and TRBJ1-2; D is ambiguous. The CDR3 sequence is 15 residues long. Germline V gene data show CDR1 as MGHRA and CDR2 as YSYEKL. The V gene lost 1 base and the J gene lost 4 bases, with 13 bases spanning the gap. The chain's CDR3 is CASSQGDGPSYGYTF. The CDR3 DNA reads TGCGCCAGCAGCCAAGGGGATGGGCCTTCCTATGGCTACACCTTC.

This rearrangement joins TRBV27 to TRBJ2-3; 11 nucleotides line up with TRBD2. The CDR3 runs to 16 residues. The V and J ends lost 4 bases and 4 bases, in that order; junction bases with no gene match: 7. Germline values: CDR1 MNHEY, CDR2 SMNVEV (reference sequence). This CDR3 reads CASSSGLAVRPDTQYF. The CDR3 DNA reads as TGTGCCAGCAGTTCGGGACTAGCGGTCCGCCCAGATACGCAGTATTTT.

The chain employs TRBV2 and TRBJ2-6; no reliable D call. CDR1 and CDR2 from the germline V gene are SNHLY and FYNNEI. The CDR3 has 15 residues. Trimming cost V 0 bases and J 2 bases, with 5 bases left between them. CDR3 in amino acids: CASSEAATGANVLTF. CDR3 in DNA: TGTGCCAGCAGTGAAGCGGCCACTGGGGCCAACGTCCTGACTTTC.

This clone occurred a few times. Relative to the germline gene, one junction end is altered; a read error may explain this. The chain joins TRBV10-3 to TRBJ2-6, with D unresolved. The CDR3 spans 16 residues. CDR1 is ENHRY and CDR2 is SYGVKD in the germline V gene. CDR3 sequence reads: CASSFDGNSGANVLTF. The CDR3 bases are TGTGCCAGCAGTTTCGACGGAAACTCTGGGGCCAACGTCCTGACTTTC.

The CDR3 region has the DNA TGCGCCAGCAGCTTGGCTGGGAGCGAAAAACTGTTTTTT. Protein product: CASSLAGSEKLFF. This sequence joins TRBV5-1 and TRBJ1-4; no reliable D call. Germline CDR1 reads SGHRS; CDR2 reads YFSETQ. V lost 0 bases and J 8 bases, leaving 8 bases between the germline ends. This CDR3 contains 13 residues.

The gene calls are TRBV6-6 and TRBJ2-2; D remains unclear. Trimming left V 0 bases short and J 7 bases short, with 6 bases between. The germline gives CDR1 MNHNY, CDR2 SVGAGI (reference sequence). The CDR3 spans 13 residues. This CDR3 reads CASSYSFSGELFF. The CDR3 bases are TGTGCCAGCAGTTACTCTTTTAGCGGGGAGCTGTTTTTT.

The genes are TRBV7-8 and TRBJ2-7, with D possibly TRBD2 on 7 matching bases. This CDR3 is built from 14 residues. Between the trimmed V and J ends, which lost 5 bases and 2 bases, there was a span of 13 bases. Germline V gives CDR1 SGHVS, CDR2 FQNEAQ. In DNA form, the CDR3 reads TGTGCCAGCAGCCCAGGGGAGGGGCCCTACGAGCAGTACTTC. It is translated as CASSPGEGPYEQYF.

This rearrangement joins TRBV29-1 to TRBJ2-1, with D hard to call. CDR3 length: 12 amino acids. Trimming stripped 6 bases from V and 6 bases from J, with 12 bases between. CDR1 SQVTM and CDR2 ANQGSEA come from the germline V gene. The CDR3 is CSVTSNPNEQFF. The CDR3 bases are TGCAGCGTAACCTCAAACCCCAATGAGCAGTTCTTC.

The chain is built from TRBV4-1 and TRBJ2-7; 12 bases are a match to TRBD2. The J segment lost 6 bases and the V segment lost 1 base, leaving 4 bases of the junction unmatched. The CDR3 loop spans 15 amino acids. CDR1 and CDR2 from the germline V gene are MGHRA and YSYEKL. CDR3 sequence (DNA): TGCGCCAGCAGCCAAGGGACTAGCGGGATGACCGAGCAGTACTTC. It is translated as CASSQGTSGMTEQYF.

This clone was detected ten times or more. J is TRBJ2-3 and V is TRBV4-3; 7 bases are a match to TRBD2. There are 15 residues in the CDR3. The junction had 8 bases not matched to a gene; V was cut back by 4 bases and J by 4 bases. The germline V gene has CDR1 LGHNA and CDR2 YSLEER. DNA of the CDR3: TGCGCCAGCAGCCCCGCGGGGGAAGCGGCAGATACGCAGTATTTT. Its translation is CASSPAGEAADTQYF.

This clone occurred a few times. This chain connects TRBV9 to TRBJ2-3, with 13 bases lining up with TRBD2. Germline assignment: CDR1 SGDLS and CDR2 YYNGEE. V lost 2 bases to trimming and J lost 2 bases; unmatched junction nucleotides: 8. There are 18 residues in the CDR3. The CDR3 region has the DNA TGTGCCAGCAGCGTCGAATCCGGGACTAGCGGGGTCACAGATACGCAGTATTTT. Residues: CASSVESGTSGVTDTQYF.

The rearrangement joins TRBV27 to TRBJ1-6; D unresolved. Trimming removed 5 bases from V and 6 bases from J, with 8 bases in between. There are 13 residues in the CDR3. Germline V gene lookup returns CDR1 MNHEY and CDR2 SMNVEV (reference sequence). CDR3: CASSMNLNSPLHF. CDR3 in DNA: TGTGCCAGCAGTATGAACCTTAATTCACCCCTCCACTTT.

Turning to this clone: The sample carries other DNA sequences with the same CDR3. The chain joins TRBV15 to TRBJ2-2; possibly TRBD1 for D (6 bases). Per the germline V gene, CDR1 is LNHNV and CDR2 is YYDKDF (reference sequence). The germline V and J ends were trimmed by 5 bases and 4 bases, with 8 bases remaining between them. The CDR3 runs to 13 residues. CDR3: CATSRRGTGELFF. Here the CDR3 DNA reads TGTGCCACCAGCCGCAGGGGCACCGGGGAGCTGTTTTTT.